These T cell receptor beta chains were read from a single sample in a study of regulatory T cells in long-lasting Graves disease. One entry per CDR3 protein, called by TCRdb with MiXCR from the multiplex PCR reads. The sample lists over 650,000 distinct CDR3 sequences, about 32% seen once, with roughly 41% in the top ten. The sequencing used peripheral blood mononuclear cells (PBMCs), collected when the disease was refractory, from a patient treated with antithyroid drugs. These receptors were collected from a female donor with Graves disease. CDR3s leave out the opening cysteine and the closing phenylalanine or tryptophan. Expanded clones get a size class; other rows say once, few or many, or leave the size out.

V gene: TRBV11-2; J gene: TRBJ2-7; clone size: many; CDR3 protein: ASSLAPVLPEQY
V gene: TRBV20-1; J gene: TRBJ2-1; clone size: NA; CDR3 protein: SAREGSGIRYNEQF
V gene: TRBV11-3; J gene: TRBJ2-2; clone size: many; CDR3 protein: ASSLVPGELF
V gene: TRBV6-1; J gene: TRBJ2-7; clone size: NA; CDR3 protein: ASRGGLAGPYEQY
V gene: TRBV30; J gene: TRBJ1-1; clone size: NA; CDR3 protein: AWTETSNTEAF
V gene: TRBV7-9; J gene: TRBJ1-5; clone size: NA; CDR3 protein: ASSQETGRPQH
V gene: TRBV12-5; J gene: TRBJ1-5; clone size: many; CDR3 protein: ASGLVPGVNQPQH
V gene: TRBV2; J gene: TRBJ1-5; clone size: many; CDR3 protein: ASTPSKGTDQPQH
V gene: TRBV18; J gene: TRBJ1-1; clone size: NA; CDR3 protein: ASSPTGVLNTEAF
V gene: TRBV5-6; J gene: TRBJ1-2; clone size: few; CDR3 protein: ASSLTGESYGYT
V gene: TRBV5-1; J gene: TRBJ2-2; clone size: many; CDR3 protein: ASSLDRREGLKSTGELF
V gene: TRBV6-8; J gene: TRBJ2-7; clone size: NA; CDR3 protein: ASSRGPVDEQY
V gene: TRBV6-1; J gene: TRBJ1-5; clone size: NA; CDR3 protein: ASMAGARGNQPQH
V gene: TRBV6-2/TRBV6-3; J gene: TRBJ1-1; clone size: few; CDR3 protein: ASSYGRAEAF
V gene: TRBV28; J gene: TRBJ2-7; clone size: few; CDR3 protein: ASSRGPGQGAGEQY
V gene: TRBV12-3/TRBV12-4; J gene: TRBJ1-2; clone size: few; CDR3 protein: ASSPLAVANYGYT
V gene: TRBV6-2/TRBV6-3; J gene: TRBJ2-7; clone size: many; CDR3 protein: ASSATGGIEQY
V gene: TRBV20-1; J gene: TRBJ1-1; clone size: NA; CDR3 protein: SARGDGGDTEAF
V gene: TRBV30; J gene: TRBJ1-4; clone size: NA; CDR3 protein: AWSGVDEKLF
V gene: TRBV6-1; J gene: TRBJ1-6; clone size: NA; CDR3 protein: ASSKGGSPLH
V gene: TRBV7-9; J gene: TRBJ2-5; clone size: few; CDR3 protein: ASSTRTGRGLGETQY
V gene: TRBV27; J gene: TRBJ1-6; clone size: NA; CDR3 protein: ASRTFKGANSPLH